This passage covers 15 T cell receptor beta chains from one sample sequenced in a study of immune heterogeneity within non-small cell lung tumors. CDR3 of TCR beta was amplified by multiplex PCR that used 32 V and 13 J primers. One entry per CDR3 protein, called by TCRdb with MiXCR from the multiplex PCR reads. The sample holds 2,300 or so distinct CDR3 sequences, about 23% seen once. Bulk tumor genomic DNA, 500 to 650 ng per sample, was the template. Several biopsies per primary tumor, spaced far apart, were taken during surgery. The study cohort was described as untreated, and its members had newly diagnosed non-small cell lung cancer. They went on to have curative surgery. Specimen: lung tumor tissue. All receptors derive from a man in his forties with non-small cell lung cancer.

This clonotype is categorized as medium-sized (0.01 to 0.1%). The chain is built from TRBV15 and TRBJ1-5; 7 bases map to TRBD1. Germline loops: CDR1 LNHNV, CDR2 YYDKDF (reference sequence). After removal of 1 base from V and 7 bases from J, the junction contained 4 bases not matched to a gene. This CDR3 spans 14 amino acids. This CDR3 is CATSRGQGVQPQHF. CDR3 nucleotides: TGTGCCACCAGCAGAGGCCAGGGGGTCCAGCCCCAGCATTTT.

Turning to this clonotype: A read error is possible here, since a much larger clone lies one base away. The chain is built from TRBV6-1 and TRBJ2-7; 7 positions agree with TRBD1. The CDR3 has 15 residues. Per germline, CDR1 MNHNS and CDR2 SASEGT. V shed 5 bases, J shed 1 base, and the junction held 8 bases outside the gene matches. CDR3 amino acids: CASSPVRDSSYEQYF. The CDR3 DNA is TGTGCCAGCAGTCCCGTTAGGGACAGTTCCTACGAGCAGTACTTC.

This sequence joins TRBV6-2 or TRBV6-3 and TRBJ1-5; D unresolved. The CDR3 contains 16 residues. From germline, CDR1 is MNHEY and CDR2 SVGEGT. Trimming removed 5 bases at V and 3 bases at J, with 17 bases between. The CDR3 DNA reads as TGTGCCAGCAGTCCTCCTCTGAGACGTGACAATCAGCCCCAGCATTTT. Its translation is CASSPPLRRDNQPQHF.

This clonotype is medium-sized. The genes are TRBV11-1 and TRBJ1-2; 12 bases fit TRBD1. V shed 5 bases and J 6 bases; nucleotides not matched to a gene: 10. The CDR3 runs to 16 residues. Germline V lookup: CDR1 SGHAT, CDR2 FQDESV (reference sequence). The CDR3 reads CASSPGQGAFEDGYTF. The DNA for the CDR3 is TGTGCCAGCAGCCCGGGACAGGGGGCGTTTGAAGATGGCTACACCTTC.

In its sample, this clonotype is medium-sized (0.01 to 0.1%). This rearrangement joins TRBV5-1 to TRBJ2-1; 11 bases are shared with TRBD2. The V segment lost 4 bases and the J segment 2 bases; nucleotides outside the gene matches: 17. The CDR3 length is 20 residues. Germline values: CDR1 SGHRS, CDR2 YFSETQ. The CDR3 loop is CASSNGLAGQPELAYNEQFF. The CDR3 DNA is TGCGCCAGCAGCAACGGACTAGCGGGCCAACCCGAATTGGCCTACAATGAGCAGTTCTTC.

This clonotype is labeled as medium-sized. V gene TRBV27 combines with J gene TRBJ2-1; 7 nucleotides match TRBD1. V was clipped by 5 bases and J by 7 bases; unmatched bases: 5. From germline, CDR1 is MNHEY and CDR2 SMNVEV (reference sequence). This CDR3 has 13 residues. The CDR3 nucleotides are TGTGCCAGCAGTGCGACAGGGACGAATGAGCAGTTCTTC. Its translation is CASSATGTNEQFF.

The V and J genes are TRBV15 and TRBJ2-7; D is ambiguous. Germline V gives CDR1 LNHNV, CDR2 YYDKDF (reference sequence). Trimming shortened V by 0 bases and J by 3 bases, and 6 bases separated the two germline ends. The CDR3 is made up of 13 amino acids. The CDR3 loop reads CATSRDRNYEQYF. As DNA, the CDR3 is TGTGCCACCAGCAGAGACAGAAACTACGAGCAGTACTTC.

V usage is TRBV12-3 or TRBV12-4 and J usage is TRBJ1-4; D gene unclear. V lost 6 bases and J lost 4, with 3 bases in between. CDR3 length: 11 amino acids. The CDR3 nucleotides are TGTGCCAGCAGACATAATGAAAAACTGTTTTTT. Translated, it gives CASRHNEKLFF.

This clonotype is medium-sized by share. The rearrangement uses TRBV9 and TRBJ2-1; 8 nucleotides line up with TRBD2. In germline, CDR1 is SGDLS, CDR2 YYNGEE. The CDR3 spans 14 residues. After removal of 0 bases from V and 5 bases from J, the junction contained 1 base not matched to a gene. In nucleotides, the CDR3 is TGTGCCAGCAGCGTAGGGACTAGCCACAATGAGCAGTTCTTC. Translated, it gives CASSVGTSHNEQFF.

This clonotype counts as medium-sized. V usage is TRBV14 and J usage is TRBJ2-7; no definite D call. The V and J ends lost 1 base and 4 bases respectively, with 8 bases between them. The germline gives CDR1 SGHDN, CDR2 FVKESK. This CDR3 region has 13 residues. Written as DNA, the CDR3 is TGTGCCAGCAGCCAAGTGCATGGTTACGAGCAGTACTTC. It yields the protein CASSQVHGYEQYF.

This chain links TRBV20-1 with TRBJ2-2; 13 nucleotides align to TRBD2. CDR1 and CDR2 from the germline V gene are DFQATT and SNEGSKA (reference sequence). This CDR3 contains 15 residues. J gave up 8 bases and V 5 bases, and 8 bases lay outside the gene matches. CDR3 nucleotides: TGCAGTGCTGAACCGGGACTAGCGGGAACGGGGGAGCTGTTTTTT. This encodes CSAEPGLAGTGELFF.

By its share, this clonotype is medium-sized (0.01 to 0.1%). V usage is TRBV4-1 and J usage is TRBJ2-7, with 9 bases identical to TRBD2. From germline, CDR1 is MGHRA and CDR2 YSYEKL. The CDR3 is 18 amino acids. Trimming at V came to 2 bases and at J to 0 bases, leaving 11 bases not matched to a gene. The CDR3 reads CASSQSRGVAGASYEQYF. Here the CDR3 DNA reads TGCGCCAGCAGCCAAAGTCGGGGGGTAGCGGGGGCCTCCTACGAGCAGTACTTC.

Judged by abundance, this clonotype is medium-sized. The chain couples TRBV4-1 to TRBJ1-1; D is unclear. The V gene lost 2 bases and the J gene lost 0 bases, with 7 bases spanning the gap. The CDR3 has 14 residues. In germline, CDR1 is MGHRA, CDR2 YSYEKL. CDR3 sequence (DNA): TGCGCCAGCAGCCAAAGCCAGCTGAACACTGAAGCTTTCTTT. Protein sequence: CASSQSQLNTEAFF.

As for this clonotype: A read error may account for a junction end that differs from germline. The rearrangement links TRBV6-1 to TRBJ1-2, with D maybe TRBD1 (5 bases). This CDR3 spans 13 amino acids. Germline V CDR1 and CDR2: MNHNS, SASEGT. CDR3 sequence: CAISEWGEYGYTF. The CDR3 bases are TGTGCCATCAGTGAATGGGGGGAATATGGCTACACCTTC.

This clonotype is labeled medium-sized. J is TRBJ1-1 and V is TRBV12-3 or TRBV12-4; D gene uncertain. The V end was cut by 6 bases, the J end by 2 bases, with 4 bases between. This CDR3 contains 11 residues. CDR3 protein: CASSPNTEAFF. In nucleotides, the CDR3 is TGTGCCAGCAGCCCTAACACTGAAGCTTTCTTT.